This passage covers 18 T cell receptor beta chains from one sample sequenced in a study of blood T cell repertoires in COVID-19. Generated by immunoSEQ multiplex PCR, the TCRdb table keeps only in-frame clones and is missing some. The profile shows 130,000 to 150,000 clones, around nine tenths of them singletons. The sample consisted of peripheral blood. The receptors originated from a woman aged 50 to 65 with acute or convalescent COVID-19.

The chain carries TRBV27 and TRBJ2-1; 8 positions agree with TRBD2. The CDR3 spans 16 residues. V gave up 5 bases and J gave up 0 bases; unmatched junction bases: 6. Germline V gives CDR1 MNHEY, CDR2 SMNVEV (reference sequence). CDR3 region: CASSPRLASSYNEQFF. The CDR3 DNA sequence: TGTGCCAGCAGTCCTAGACTAGCGAGCTCCTACAATGAGCAGTTCTTC.

The rearrangement joins TRBV15 to TRBJ2-7; 9 nucleotides align to TRBD2. With V trimmed by 5 bases and J by 5 bases, 13 bases remained unmatched. The CDR3 has 16 amino acids. The germline V gene has CDR1 LNHNV and CDR2 YYDKDF (reference sequence). CDR3 sequence: CATSGRSGSGGDEQYF. The CDR3 DNA sequence: TGTGCCACCAGCGGCCGTAGCGGGAGTGGGGGAGACGAGCAGTACTTC.

V gene TRBV6-5 combines with J gene TRBJ2-3; D possibly corresponds to TRBD2 (5 bases). The length of the CDR3 is 14 residues. V lost 7 bases and J 6 bases, leaving 17 bases between the germline ends. The germline V gene has CDR1 MNHEY and CDR2 SVGAGI. The CDR3 region has the DNA TGTGCCAGCAAACCCCCTAGCATTGCCGATACGCAGTATTTT. Translation: CASKPPSIADTQYF.

The CDR3 spells CASSWGPNEQFF. CDR3 nucleotide sequence: TGTGCCAGCAGCTGGGGGCCCAATGAGCAGTTCTTC. The rearrangement joins TRBV11-1 to TRBJ2-1; TRBD1 is a possible D gene (6 bases). CDR1 SGHAT and CDR2 FQDESV come from the germline V gene (reference sequence). Trimming removed 4 bases from V and 6 bases from J, with 7 bases in between. CDR3 length equals 12 residues.

The chain links TRBV6-6 to TRBJ1-5, with a tentative D call TRBD1 (6 bases). The CDR3 totals 15 residues. Germline assignment: CDR1 MNHNY and CDR2 SVGAGI (reference sequence). CDR3 DNA sequence: TGTCTTATGCCTAGTAGGGGGGGAGGACGTCAGCCCCAGCATTTT. Protein sequence: CLMPSRGGGRQPQHF.

V and J are TRBV7-6 and TRBJ2-1, with TRBD2 as a possible D gene (6 bases). The CDR3 runs 15 residues. Per the germline V gene, CDR1 is SGHVS and CDR2 is FNYEAQ. Trimming shortened V by 6 bases and J by 9 bases, and 21 bases separated the two germline ends. The CDR3 DNA follows: TGTGCCAGCAGTTTGACTACCCGGGACTCCATTGAGCAGTTCTTC. The encoded protein is CASSLTTRDSIEQFF. Full variable domain (outside the CDR3, taken from reference TRBV7-6 and TRBJ2-1): GAGVSQSPRYKVTKRGQDVALRCDPISGHVSLYWYRQALGQGPEFLTYFNYEAQQDKSGLPNDRFSAERPEGSISTLTIQRTEQRDSAMYRCASSLTTRDSIEQFFGPGTRLTVL.

The V gene is TRBV27, the J gene TRBJ2-2; no reliable D call. Trimming took off 1 base at V and 7 bases at J, with 13 bases between the two ends. CDR1 MNHEY and CDR2 SMNVEV come from the germline V gene (reference sequence). This CDR3 contains 15 residues. As DNA, the CDR3 is TGTGCCAGCAGTTTATTGGGCCAGCTGGACGGGGAGCTGTTTTTT. It is translated as CASSLLGQLDGELFF.

The rearrangement uses TRBV19 and TRBJ1-4; 8 nucleotides align to TRBD1. Germline V gene sequence: CDR1 LNHDA, CDR2 SQIVND (reference sequence). With V trimmed by 6 bases and J by 5 bases, 8 bases remained unmatched. The CDR3 is 15 amino acids. The CDR3 loop is CASSPLTGGNEKLFF. In DNA, the CDR3 is TGTGCCAGTAGCCCGCTTACAGGGGGGAATGAAAAACTGTTTTTT.

The count of this clone is one. This chain links TRBV7-8 with TRBJ2-7; D may be TRBD2 (6 bases). Trimming took 2 bases from V and 2 from J, leaving 16 bases between them. Germline CDR1 and CDR2: SGHVS and FQNEAQ. The CDR3 extends over 16 amino acids. The CDR3 reads CASSLLQAGSPYEQYF. The CDR3, as DNA: TGTGCCAGCAGCTTACTCCAAGCGGGCAGCCCCTACGAGCAGTACTTC.

The V call is TRBV11-2, the J call TRBJ2-7; 9 bases line up with TRBD1. Germline CDR1 is SGHAT and CDR2 is FQNNGV. The CDR3 spans 15 residues. J was trimmed by 2 bases and V by 5 bases; bases with no gene match: 7. CDR3 protein: CASSLPGTGTYEQYF. The DNA of the CDR3 is TGTGCCAGCAGCCTCCCCGGGACAGGGACCTACGAGCAGTACTTC. Filled out from reference TRBV11-2 and TRBJ2-7, the complete variable domain reads EAGVAQSPRYKIIEKRQSVAFWCNPISGHATLYWYQQILGQGPKLLIQFQNNGVVDDSQLPKDRFSAERLKGVDSTLKIQPAKLEDSAVYLCASSLPGTGTYEQYFGPGTRLTVT.

The chain links TRBV13 to TRBJ1-2, with D tentatively TRBD1 (6 bases). Germline V gives CDR1 PRHDT, CDR2 FYEKMQ (reference sequence). Trimming pared 3 bases from V and 3 bases from J, leaving 14 bases between. CDR3 length: 15 residues. Here the CDR3 reads CASSLGRGRDYGYTF. In nucleotides, the CDR3 is TGTGCCAGCAGCTTGGGCAGGGGCAGGGACTATGGCTACACCTTC.

The V gene is TRBV11-2, the J gene TRBJ2-7; D is ambiguous. Trimming took 5 bases from V and 6 from J, leaving 11 bases between them. Germline values: CDR1 SGHAT, CDR2 FQNNGV. CDR3 length: 12 residues. The CDR3 sequence: CASSPPGFEQYF. As DNA, the CDR3 is TGTGCCAGCAGCCCGCCGGGTTTCGAGCAGTACTTC.

CDR3 loop: CASSLDLGGREKLFF. The CDR3 DNA sequence: TGTGCCAGCAGCTTGGATCTTGGAGGCAGGGAAAAACTGTTTTTT. V is TRBV5-4 and J is TRBJ1-4; no reliable D call. The V gene lost 0 bases and the J gene lost 8 bases, with 14 bases spanning the gap. CDR1 and CDR2 from the germline V gene are SGHNT and YYREEE (reference sequence). This CDR3 contains 15 residues. Drawing the rest from reference TRBV5-4 and TRBJ1-4, the complete variable domain is ETGVTQSPTHLIKTRGQQVTLRCSSQSGHNTVSWYQQALGQGPQFIFQYYREEENGRGNFPPRFSGLQFPNYSSELNVNALELDDSALYLCASSLDLGGREKLFFGSGTQLSVL.

The chain couples TRBV12-3 or TRBV12-4 to TRBJ1-2; D is uncertain. V was shortened by 7 bases and J by 7 bases, with 7 bases between the two germline ends. The CDR3 loop spans 10 amino acids. The CDR3 reads CASTLSGYTF. The CDR3 region has the DNA TGTGCCAGCACGTTGAGTGGCTACACCTTC.

The chain employs TRBV7-3 and TRBJ2-1; D gene ambiguous. Germline assignment: CDR1 SGHTA and CDR2 FQGTGA. The germline V and J ends were trimmed by 2 bases and 6 bases, with 14 bases remaining between them. This CDR3 contains 15 residues. The CDR3 sequence is CASSLLGSGVNEQFF. CDR3 in DNA: TGTGCCAGCAGCTTACTTGGATCAGGCGTCAATGAGCAGTTCTTC.

The CDR3 spells CASSFGTVTQPQHF. CDR3 nucleotides: TGTGCCAGCAGCTTCGGGACAGTAACTCAGCCCCAGCATTTT. The genes are TRBV7-9 and TRBJ1-5; 7 bases fit TRBD1. Per the germline V gene, CDR1 is SEHNR and CDR2 is FQNEAQ (reference sequence). V lost 3 bases, J lost 6 bases, and 5 bases stayed unmatched. This CDR3 has 14 residues.

The CDR3 spells CAISMDRGIADTQYF. CDR3 coding DNA: TGTGCCATCAGTATGGACAGGGGGATTGCAGATACGCAGTATTTT. V is TRBV10-3 and J is TRBJ2-3; 10 nucleotides align to TRBD1. The germline CDR1 and CDR2 sequences are ENHRY and SYGVKD. Trimming took 5 bases from V and 4 from J; bases not matched to a gene: 6. This CDR3 has 15 residues.

This clone was observed a handful of times. The chain recombines TRBV29-1 with TRBJ1-5; D gene unclear. CDR1 is SQVTM and CDR2 is ANQGSEA in the germline V gene. V lost 4 bases, J lost 5 bases, and 9 bases lay in between. This CDR3 contains 12 residues. The CDR3 sequence: CSVGARDQPQHF. The CDR3 nucleotides read TGCAGCGTTGGGGCAAGAGATCAGCCCCAGCATTTT.